This T cell receptor (beta chain) was documented in a study of blood T cell repertoires in COVID-19 (dated by TCRdb to 2018 to 2021). Context from the whole study: Collaborator samples came from the United States, Italy and Spain and covered acute and convalescent phases of COVID-19. The repertoires were released in a freely available public database meant as a resource for research on the immune response to SARS-CoV-2. Where available, HLA class I and class II types were obtained from metadata supplied by the sample provider rather than from assay-based typing. Sample metadata almost always included a de-identified subject ID, COVID-19 status, age in years and sex. Deeply sampled blood TCRbeta repertoires from subjects exposed to, actively infected with, or recovered from COVID-19 were included in the dataset. The samples were drawn from the first 160 participants of the ongoing ImmuneRACE study and from 1,254 subjects provided by 6 global collaborators. The prospective study material was composed of cDNA or gDNA derived from T cells, B-cell-depleted T cells, or PBMCs.

CDR1 and CDR2 are drawn from the germline V gene: MNHEY, SVGEGT. The CDR3 contains 14 residues, cysteine and phenylalanine counted. Only the CDR3 region is kept as DNA, spanning 42 bases read in frame from base 1. Here V drops 5 bases and J drops 1 base, and the junction holds 4 bases not matched to any gene. TCRbeta CDR3 regions were amplified from genomic DNA using the immunoSEQ Assay, a bias-controlled multiplex PCR. Under the source paper's analysis protocol: The number of nucleated cells in each sample was estimated from the amplification of reference gene primers within the assay. Sequence reads were collapsed and filtered to measure the absolute abundance of every unique TCRbeta CDR3 rearrangement. For each sample, productive Simpson clonality was calculated as the square root of Simpson's diversity index over productive rearrangements. Not all clones reach the TCRdb copy of this immuneACCESS table, which keeps in-frame sequences only. Checked studies attribute under half of the gap to unresolved V genes and leave the rest unexplained. The V and J calls and clone size were taken over from that table, and D and trimming were inferred from the DNA. The table for this sample lists 400,000 to 550,000 clones; roughly 90% of them were counted only once. The top ten clones comprise 4.3% of the sample.

As to this clone: What this receptor recognizes is not known. No base qualities exist here, and no much larger clone lies one base off it.

Whole blood was collected in K2EDTA tubes by collaborating institutions according to the institutions' own protocols. For TCRbeta analysis, collaborators shipped samples as frozen whole blood, isolated PBMCs, or DNA extracted from either of those sample types. General findings and caveats noted by the study authors: How much clinical and demographic metadata was included differed by source and by participant, and the metadata was provided uncurated.

The sequence is built from TRBV6-2 or TRBV6-3 and TRBJ2-7, and 8 bases in between align with TRBD2. The TCR comes from a woman aged 25 to 39 with acute or convalescent COVID-19. The sequencing input was peripheral blood. The bases are TGTGCCAGCAGTGCGACTAGCGCTTCCTACGAGCAGTACTTC. Its translation reads: CASSATSASYEQYF.